The 23 T cell receptor beta chains listed next were all sequenced from one sample in a study of human T cells and chemical hapten exposure. The time point here: patch test 2, 6 weeks after DPC sensitization. Stated treatment: therapeutic diphenylcyclopropenone sensitization with weekly scalp DPC. TCRdb re-analysed the RACE reads in MiXCR, keeping a single row per CDR3 protein. The table includes 75,000 to 100,000 distinct CDR3 sequences, roughly a tenth detected once. The sample consisted of whole blood, taken in connection with sensitization to the hapten diphenylcyclopropenone (DPC). Receptors were obtained from a woman aged 40 to 50 with alopecia areata. Some clones in this sample may be carry-over from other donors' samples.

This clonotype was detected a few times. The chain uses TRBV6-5 and TRBJ1-4, with 9 bases lining up with TRBD1. The CDR3 consists of 15 residues. V lost 5 bases, J lost 8 bases, and 9 bases stayed unmatched. Germline V lookup: CDR1 MNHEY, CDR2 SVGAGI. CDR3 loop: CASSRLQGAREKLFF. CDR3 bases: TGTGCCAGCAGTCGACTACAGGGGGCGAGGGAAAAACTGTTTTTT.

This clonotype was found many times. The V and J genes are TRBV6-5 and TRBJ2-1, with D hard to call. Germline assignment: CDR1 MNHEY and CDR2 SVGAGI. This CDR3 has 13 residues. V was pared by 4 bases and J by 5 bases, with 9 bases between. The CDR3 protein is CASSFPLNNEQFF. CDR3 bases: TGTGCCAGCAGTTTCCCCCTAAACAATGAGCAGTTCTTC.

This clonotype was seen a handful of times. The chain combines TRBV20-1 with TRBJ2-2, with TRBD2 identical over 9 bases. Germline CDR1 reads DFQATT; CDR2 reads SNEGSKA (reference sequence). The CDR3 runs 15 residues. The V gene end was trimmed by 1 base and the J gene end by 7 bases; junction bases not matched to a gene: 7. The CDR3 nucleotides read TGCAGTGCTAGAGGCTCTAGCGGGATTGTCGGGGAGCTGTTTTTT. It codes for CSARGSSGIVGELFF.

This clonotype has only one observation. V is TRBV7-3 and J is TRBJ1-1; D is uncertain. Germline V lookup: CDR1 SGHTA, CDR2 FQGTGA. Trimming cost V 5 bases and J 1 base, with 14 bases left between them. The CDR3 is made up of 15 amino acids. The CDR3 spells CASSLSPGQNTEAFF. CDR3 bases: TGTGCCAGCAGCCTCTCACCGGGTCAGAACACTGAAGCTTTCTTT.

This sequence joins TRBV28 and TRBJ2-7; D unclear. This CDR3 contains 12 residues. Germline loops: CDR1 MDHEN, CDR2 SYDVKM. Trimming left V 6 bases short and J 6 bases short, with 12 bases between. The DNA of the CDR3 is TGTGCCAGCAGCTCCGAGTATTCCGAGCAGTACTTC. It specifies CASSSEYSEQYF. Full variable domain (remainder filled in from reference TRBV28 and TRBJ2-7): DVKVTQSSRYLVKRTGEKVFLECVQDMDHENMFWYRQDPGLGLRLIYFSYDVKMKEKGDIPEGYSVSREKKERFSLILESASTNQTSMYLCASSSEYSEQYFGPGTRLTVT.

The chain couples TRBV21-1 to TRBJ1-5; TRBD1 was called by the table and not checked on the DNA. TRBV21-1 is reported as a pseudogene. The CDR3 length is 16 residues. CDR3 protein: CASSHPHRLGNQPQHF. CDR3 bases: TGTGCCAGCAGTCACCCCCACAGGCTTGGCAATCAGCCCCAGCATTTT.

This clonotype was detected many times. The CDR3 coding sequence is TGTGCCAGCACCTCTGGCGGGGGGGGTGAAAAACTGTTTTTT. Translation gives CASTSGGGGEKLFF. The gene calls are TRBV28 and TRBJ1-4; tentative D call: TRBD1 (5 bases). Germline CDR1 and CDR2: MDHEN and SYDVKM. The CDR3 is 14 amino acids. V was cut by 7 bases and J by 7 bases, with 16 bases left in between.

A few counts support this clonotype. The rearrangement links TRBV2 to TRBJ1-6, with a tentative D call TRBD1 (5 bases). Trimming stripped 8 bases from V and 7 bases from J, with 9 bases between. This CDR3 comprises 12 residues. The germline V gene has CDR1 SNHLY and CDR2 FYNNEI. CDR3 sequence (DNA): TGTGCCAGCCGCAGGGACAATTCACCCCTCCACTTT. Protein: CASRRDNSPLHF.

As concerns this clonotype: A read error is possible here, since a much larger clone lies one base away. The J gene is TRBJ1-5, the V gene TRBV19; D possibly corresponds to TRBD1 (6 bases). Germline lookup yields CDR1 LNHDA and CDR2 SQIVND (reference sequence). CDR3 length: 15 residues. CDR3 sequence reads: CASSMDSPSNQSQHF. CDR3 DNA sequence: TGTGCCAGTAGCATGGACAGCCCAAGCAATCAGTCCCAGCATTTT.

The chain employs TRBV5-4 and TRBJ2-3; 8 nucleotides match TRBD2. Germline CDR1 SGHNT, CDR2 YYREEE (reference sequence). J was trimmed by 4 bases and V by 3 bases; bases with no gene match: 4. This CDR3 is built from 14 residues. The DNA of the CDR3 is TGTGCCAGCAGCTCCGGACTAGCCCCAGATACGCAGTATTTT. It is translated as CASSSGLAPDTQYF. Based on the CDR3 plus reference TRBV5-4 and TRBJ2-3, the full variable domain is ETGVTQSPTHLIKTRGQQVTLRCSSQSGHNTVSWYQQALGQGPQFIFQYYREEENGRGNFPPRFSGLQFPNYSSELNVNALELDDSALYLCASSSGLAPDTQYFGPGTRLTVL.

V is TRBV28 and J is TRBJ1-2, with no clear D. The CDR3 spans 13 residues. The germline V gene has CDR1 MDHEN and CDR2 SYDVKM. The ends were cut back, 5 bases at V and 8 bases at J, with 15 bases in the middle. The CDR3 DNA reads as TGTGCCAGCAGTCCCAGTCCCTCGAGAGGCTACACCTTC. As protein: CASSPSPSRGYTF.

The chain has TRBV6-2 or TRBV6-3 and TRBJ2-1, with a weak D call TRBD2 (6 bases). The CDR3 has 16 residues. Germline lookup yields CDR1 MNHEY and CDR2 SVGEGT. Trimming left V 4 bases short and J 8 bases short, with 21 bases between. This CDR3 reads CASSSIGTPRGHEQFF. In DNA form, the CDR3 reads TGTGCCAGCAGTTCTATTGGGACTCCCCGGGGCCATGAGCAGTTCTTC.

This chain connects TRBV19 to TRBJ2-2; 8 bases line up with TRBD1. This CDR3 has 14 amino acids. The V gene end was trimmed by 9 bases and the J gene end by 2 bases; junction bases not matched to a gene: 5. In germline, CDR1 is LNHDA, CDR2 SQIVND (reference sequence). The CDR3: CASRTGINTGELFF. The CDR3 DNA reads TGTGCCAGCAGGACAGGGATTAACACCGGGGAGCTGTTTTTT.

There are many counts of this clonotype. The CDR3 is CASSPPGAGLNEQFF. The CDR3 coding sequence is TGTGCCAGCAGCCCCCCCGGGGCCGGTCTCAATGAGCAGTTCTTC. The chain joins TRBV7-9 to TRBJ2-1; D possibly uses TRBD1 or TRBD2 (5 bases each). There are 15 residues in the CDR3. V lost 5 bases, J lost 6 bases, and 17 bases lay in between. CDR1 and CDR2 (germline): SEHNR, FQNEAQ (reference sequence).

The V and J genes are TRBV7-6 and TRBJ2-7; TRBD1 matches at 11 bases. The CDR3 loop spans 15 amino acids. The J segment lost 4 bases and the V segment lost 5 bases, leaving 7 bases of the junction unmatched. The V gene's germline CDR1 is SGHVS and CDR2 FNYEAQ. The CDR3 nucleotides are TGTGCCAGCAGCGCTGGACAGGGGGCGCTTTACGAGCAGTACTTC. Its protein product is CASSAGQGALYEQYF.

This clonotype has ten or more counts. The chain recombines TRBV29-1 with TRBJ2-5; D unresolved. CDR1 and CDR2 from the germline V gene are SQVTM and ANQGSEA. The V gene lost 4 bases and the J gene lost 5 bases, with 14 bases spanning the gap. This CDR3 is 13 amino acids long. CDR3 sequence reads: CSVVPTAAETQYF. For the CDR3, the DNA is TGCAGCGTTGTACCAACGGCGGCCGAGACCCAGTACTTC.

This clonotype was counted at least ten times. The chain has TRBV12-3 or TRBV12-4 and TRBJ2-3; D tentatively reads TRBD1 or TRBD2 (6 bases each). CDR3 length: 15 residues. The germline V and J ends were trimmed by 6 bases and 5 bases, with 18 bases remaining between them. CDR3 loop: CASSTRGGRGDTQYF. The CDR3 DNA reads TGTGCCAGCAGCACCCGAGGGGGGCGTGGAGATACGCAGTATTTT.

The chain recombines TRBV12-3 or TRBV12-4 with TRBJ1-6; unclear D gene. The V end lost 5 bases, the J end lost 5 bases, and 4 bases lay between the germline ends. This CDR3 comprises 12 residues. The CDR3 sequence is CASSTNNSPLHF. The CDR3, as DNA: TGTGCCAGCAGTACAAATAATTCACCCCTCCACTTT.

V is TRBV4-2 and J is TRBJ1-1; D ambiguous. Per germline, CDR1 LGHNA and CDR2 YNFKEQ. The CDR3 covers 13 residues. Trimming cost V 0 bases and J 3 bases, with 5 bases left between them. In DNA, the CDR3 is TGTGCCAGCAGCCAAGAGTTGTACACTGAAGCTTTCTTT. Its protein is CASSQELYTEAFF.

A few counts support this clonotype. The chain has TRBV7-6 and TRBJ2-7; tentatively, D is TRBD1 (5 bases). CDR3 length: 15 residues. The germline gives CDR1 SGHVS, CDR2 FNYEAQ. V lost 1 base and J 2 bases, leaving 12 bases between the germline ends. The CDR3 nucleotides are TGTGCCAGCAGCTTAGACTGGGGCAACACCTACGAGCAGTACTTC. Translation gives CASSLDWGNTYEQYF.

This clonotype was seen many times. CDR3 amino acids: CSVVFGIETQYF. CDR3 bases: TGCAGCGTTGTTTTCGGGATAGAGACCCAGTACTTC. The rearrangement links TRBV29-1 to TRBJ2-5; D is perhaps TRBD2 (5 bases). Trimming took off 4 bases at V and 4 bases at J, with 10 bases between the two ends. The CDR3 extends over 12 amino acids. CDR1 is SQVTM, CDR2 ANQGSEA, per germline.

The chain employs TRBV7-9 and TRBJ1-4, with D perhaps TRBD1 (5 bases). Trimming took 5 bases from V and 8 from J, leaving 24 bases between them. Germline CDR1 is SEHNR and CDR2 is FQNEAQ (reference sequence). The CDR3 contains 17 residues. The CDR3 reads CASSPFVGVGRDEKLFF. CDR3 nucleotides: TGTGCCAGCAGCCCCTTCGTAGGCGTAGGCCGGGACGAAAAACTGTTTTTT.

V is TRBV3-1 and J is TRBJ1-3, with 9 nucleotides matching TRBD1. The germline CDR1 and CDR2 sequences are LGHDT and YNNKEL (reference sequence). V was pared by 3 bases and J by 0 bases, with 3 bases of the junction left unmatched. The CDR3 covers 16 residues. CDR3 in DNA: TGTGCCAGCAGCCAGAACAGGGGGCTCTCTGGAAACACCATATATTTT. It yields the protein CASSQNRGLSGNTIYF.